These 21 T cell receptor beta chains share one sample of origin, sequenced in a study of OX40 agonist ivuxolimab in advanced cancers. Repertoires were generated with immunoSEQ multiplex PCR, while TCRdb's copy carries only in-frame clones and drops some. The sample holds around 74,000 clones, 75% to 90% seen once. The sequences come from CD4+ or CD8+ T cells sorted from blood, collected in a trial of the OX40 agonist ivuxolimab. Receptor source: an adult with an advanced solid tumor such as melanoma, head and neck, liver or kidney cancer.

V usage is TRBV10-3 and J usage is TRBJ1-5, with 9 bases fitting TRBD1. Germline values: CDR1 ENHRY, CDR2 SYGVKD. V trimming: 3 bases; J trimming: 1 base; junction bases outside the gene matches: 10. CDR3 length: 18 residues. The CDR3 nucleotides read TGTGCCATCAGTGACCCTAAAGGACAGGGGATAAGCAATCAGCCCCAGCATTTT. The encoded protein is CAISDPKGQGISNQPQHF.

The chain carries TRBV5-8 and TRBJ2-5; D may be TRBD2 (6 bases). This CDR3 spans 14 amino acids. Trimming removed 0 bases from V and 4 bases from J, with 10 bases in between. Germline assignment: CDR1 SGHTS and CDR2 YDEGEE. DNA of the CDR3: TGTGCCAGCAGCTTGGATCAGGGACTAGAGACCCAGTACTTC. Translated, it gives CASSLDQGLETQYF. Drawing the rest from reference TRBV5-8 and TRBJ2-5, the complete variable domain is EAGVTQSPTHLIKTRGQQATLRCSPISGHTSVYWYQQALGLGLQFLLWYDEGEERNRGNFPPRFSGRQFPNYSSELNVNALELEDSALYLCASSLDQGLETQYFGPGTRLLVL.

The rearrangement uses TRBV5-1 and TRBJ1-5; the match to TRBD1 covers 11 bases. After removal of 0 bases from V and 5 bases from J, the junction contained 4 bases not matched to a gene. The germline gives CDR1 SGHRS, CDR2 YFSETQ. This CDR3 has 16 amino acids. In DNA, the CDR3 is TGCGCCAGCAGCTTGGTTCCGGGACAGGGGGATCAGCCCCAGCATTTT. Translated, it gives CASSLVPGQGDQPQHF. The variable domain in full, completed from reference TRBV5-1 and TRBJ1-5, reads KAGVTQTPRYLIKTRGQQVTLSCSPISGHRSVSWYQQTPGQGLQFLFEYFSETQRNKGNFPGRFSGRQFSNSRSEMNVSTLELGDSALYLCASSLVPGQGDQPQHFGDGTRLSIL.

This clone appeared once. V usage is TRBV19 and J usage is TRBJ2-1, with 9 bases aligning to TRBD1. V shed 9 bases and J 4 bases; nucleotides not matched to a gene: 7. Germline V gene sequence: CDR1 LNHDA, CDR2 SQIVND (reference sequence). The CDR3 covers 14 residues. The CDR3 nucleotides read TGTGCCAGCGCCCGACAGGGGGGATACAATGAGCAGTTCTTC. Translated: CASARQGGYNEQFF.

The V gene is TRBV11-3, the J gene TRBJ2-3; D may be TRBD2 (6 bases). The CDR3 contains 20 residues. Germline assignment: CDR1 SGHNT and CDR2 YENEEA. Trimming took 4 bases from V and 0 from J, leaving 26 bases between them. The CDR3 protein is CASSSIDTSSIIPSTDTQYF. The CDR3 DNA reads as TGTGCCAGCAGCTCAATCGATACTAGCTCGATAATCCCTAGCACAGATACGCAGTATTTT.

The chain has TRBV6-5 and TRBJ2-3, with TRBD2 identical over 7 bases. V trimming: 6 bases; J trimming: 3 bases; junction bases outside the gene matches: 6. The length of the CDR3 is 14 residues. CDR1 is MNHEY, CDR2 SVGAGI, per germline. The DNA for the CDR3 is TGTGCCAGCAGGCGGGAGCGAGGGACAGATACGCAGTATTTT. This translates into CASRRERGTDTQYF.

This chain links TRBV7-2 with TRBJ1-5; possibly TRBD1 for D (6 bases). The CDR3 loop spans 15 amino acids. V shed 5 bases and J shed 3 bases, with 14 bases lying between them. Germline CDR1 SGHTA, CDR2 FQGNSA. CDR3: CASSPRQDHNQPQHF. CDR3 sequence (DNA): TGTGCCAGCAGCCCTAGACAGGACCACAATCAGCCCCAGCATTTT. Filled out from reference TRBV7-2 and TRBJ1-5, the complete variable domain reads GAGVSQSPSNKVTEKGKDVELRCDPISGHTALYWYRQSLGQGLEFLIYFQGNSAPDKSGLPSDRFSAERTGGSVSTLTIQRTQQEDSAVYLCASSPRQDHNQPQHFGDGTRLSIL.

This clone was detected once. The rearrangement joins TRBV18 to TRBJ1-2, with 7 bases that match TRBD1. The CDR3 is 15 amino acids. V lost 6 bases to trimming and J lost 5 bases; unmatched junction nucleotides: 12. The germline V gene has CDR1 KGHSH and CDR2 LQKENI. CDR3 loop: CASSPQDRTQYGYTF. Written as DNA, the CDR3 is TGTGCCAGCTCTCCCCAGGACAGGACACAGTATGGCTACACCTTC.

The genes are TRBV5-1 and TRBJ2-1; D call uncertain. V was trimmed by 0 bases and J by 4 bases, leaving 14 bases between them. This CDR3 spans 16 amino acids. Germline lookup yields CDR1 SGHRS and CDR2 YFSETQ. The CDR3 DNA follows: TGCGCCAGCAGCTTGGGAGTGGCCCCCCAGTACAATGAGCAGTTCTTC. Its protein is CASSLGVAPQYNEQFF.

This clone was observed once. The V gene is TRBV7-7, the J gene TRBJ2-7, with D tentatively TRBD1 or TRBD2 (7 bases each). Germline V gene sequence: CDR1 SSHAT, CDR2 FNYEAQ (reference sequence). The V end lost 5 bases, the J end lost 1 base, and 15 bases lay between the germline ends. This CDR3 region has 15 residues. The CDR3 reads CASSPGGTASYEQYF. The CDR3 DNA is TGTGCCAGCAGCCCCGGGGGGACAGCGTCCTACGAGCAGTACTTC.

The chain couples TRBV30 to TRBJ2-7, with unresolved D. CDR1 GTSNPN and CDR2 SVGIG come from the germline V gene (reference sequence). The CDR3 covers 13 residues. V was trimmed by 1 base and J by 0 bases, leaving 7 bases between them. CDR3 protein: CAWSGAVSYEQYF. For the CDR3, the DNA is TGTGCCTGGAGTGGTGCAGTCTCCTACGAGCAGTACTTC. Full variable domain (remainder filled in from reference TRBV30 and TRBJ2-7): SQTIHQWPATLVQPVGSPLSLECTVEGTSNPNLYWYRQAAGRGLQLLFYSVGIGQISSEVPQNLSASRPQDRQFILSSKKLLLSDSGFYLCAWSGAVSYEQYFGPGTRLTVT.

V and J are TRBV6-1 and TRBJ1-2; possibly TRBD1 for D (5 bases). Germline-derived CDR1 and CDR2 are MNHNS and SASEGT. The germline V and J ends were trimmed by 6 bases and 8 bases, with 16 bases remaining between them. The CDR3 extends over 13 amino acids. For the CDR3, the DNA is TGTGCCAGCAGGTTTGGGGGGGATCAAGGCTACACCTTC. It yields the protein CASRFGGDQGYTF.

J is TRBJ2-2 and V is TRBV6-5; D is undetermined. The CDR3 runs to 13 residues. CDR1 is MNHEY and CDR2 is SVGAGI in the germline V gene. Trimming removed 7 bases from V and 0 bases from J, with 6 bases in between. The CDR3 spells CASTDPNTGELFF. DNA of the CDR3: TGTGCCAGCACGGACCCGAACACCGGGGAGCTGTTTTTT.

V usage is TRBV4-2 and J usage is TRBJ2-3; 7 bases line up with TRBD2. Germline V gene lookup returns CDR1 LGHNA and CDR2 YNFKEQ. The trim removed 4 bases at V and 3 bases at J, leaving 4 bases unmatched. This CDR3 comprises 14 residues. CDR3 nucleotides: TGTGCCAGCAGCCTCTTTAGCGGGACAGATACGCAGTATTTT. Protein product: CASSLFSGTDTQYF.

The chain couples TRBV18 to TRBJ2-5; the D is unclear. The CDR3 is 13 amino acids. Germline assignment: CDR1 KGHSH and CDR2 LQKENI. The V gene lost 3 bases and the J gene lost 2 bases, with 7 bases spanning the gap. The DNA of the CDR3 is TGTGCCAGCTCACCCGGCCAGCAAGAGACCCAGTACTTC. Amino acids: CASSPGQQETQYF.

V is TRBV6-6 and J is TRBJ1-2, with 8 bases aligning to TRBD1. J gave up 4 bases and V 11 bases, and 12 bases lay outside the gene matches. This CDR3 has 14 amino acids. Germline V gene data show CDR1 as MNHNY and CDR2 as SVGAGI (reference sequence). CDR3 amino acids: CASSPPGQVYGYTF. In nucleotides, the CDR3 is TGTGCCTCAAGCCCCCCGGGACAGGTCTATGGCTACACCTTC.

This clone was picked up one time. The chain joins TRBV6-1 to TRBJ2-1; maybe TRBD1 (5 bases). CDR1 is MNHNS and CDR2 is SASEGT in the germline V gene. The CDR3 is 15 amino acids. With 6 bases removed from V and 0 bases from J, the gap between germline ends came to 12 bases. The CDR3 is CASRRQLSSYNEQFF. Written as DNA, the CDR3 is TGTGCCAGCAGAAGACAGTTGTCCTCCTACAATGAGCAGTTCTTC.

This clone was seen a handful of times. V usage is TRBV18 and J usage is TRBJ2-7; 7 positions agree with TRBD2. The CDR3 contains 15 residues. CDR1 is KGHSH, CDR2 LQKENI, per germline. The ends lost 3 bases at V and 0 bases at J; junction bases unmatched: 5. CDR3 region: CASSPPSGSSYEQYF. The CDR3 DNA follows: TGTGCCAGCTCACCTCCTAGCGGAAGCTCCTACGAGCAGTACTTC.

This chain links TRBV11-2 with TRBJ2-7; TRBD1 is a possible D gene (5 bases). The CDR3 spans 13 residues. Trimming cost V 0 bases and J 5 bases, with 8 bases left between them. From germline, CDR1 is SGHAT and CDR2 FQNNGV. The CDR3 DNA reads as TGTGCCAGCAGCTTAGACAGGGTTGACGAGCAGTACTTC. It yields the protein CASSLDRVDEQYF. The variable domain in full, with the rest retrieved from reference TRBV11-2 and TRBJ2-7, is EAGVAQSPRYKIIEKRQSVAFWCNPISGHATLYWYQQILGQGPKLLIQFQNNGVVDDSQLPKDRFSAERLKGVDSTLKIQPAKLEDSAVYLCASSLDRVDEQYFGPGTRLTVT.

The gene calls are TRBV18 and TRBJ1-2, with D hard to call. The CDR3 runs 13 residues. The V end was cut by 3 bases, the J end by 3 bases, with 8 bases between. Looked up from germline, CDR1 is KGHSH and CDR2 is LQKENI. CDR3 bases: TGTGCCAGCTCACCCGAGGGATACTATGGCTACACCTTC. This translates into CASSPEGYYGYTF.

V and J are TRBV2 and TRBJ2-7, with D perhaps TRBD2 (6 bases). CDR1 SNHLY and CDR2 FYNNEI come from the germline V gene. This CDR3 is built from 14 residues. The V gene lost 3 bases and the J gene lost 7 bases, with 16 bases spanning the gap. CDR3 loop: CASSEGTGLGEQYF. DNA for the CDR3: TGTGCCAGCAGTGAGGGGACTGGCTTGGGAGAGCAGTACTTC.